A selection of T cell receptor beta chains follows, all from one sample in a study of T cells in Graves' hyperthyroidism and ophthalmopathy. Via MiXCR, TCRdb re-called the multiplex PCR reads, giving one row per CDR3 protein. There are about 640,000 distinct CDR3 sequences in the sample; 45% occur only once, and about 7.7% lies in the top ten. Sequenced: peripheral blood or thyroid tissue (not recorded which). The receptors here all came from an adult man with Graves' disease, either hyperthyroidism or ophthalmopathy (not recorded which). CDR3s include the opening cysteine and the closing phenylalanine or tryptophan. The order of the fields is CDR3 DNA, CDR3 protein, V gene, clone size, D gene, J gene. D genes are given only for firm matches. Size is omitted from some rows. Given values are once, few, many or a class for expanded clones.

TGCAGTGCTAGAGAGGGCAGAGTGAACACTGAAGCTTTCTTT,CSAREGRVNTEAFF,TRBV20-1,.,.,TRBJ1-1
TGTGCCATCGGCGGGACAGCGAACACCGGGGAGCTGTTTTTT,CAIGGTANTGELFF,TRBV10-3,many,.,TRBJ2-2
TGTGCCAGCAGCTTGTCGGGACGGAGTGAAGCTTTCTTT,CASSLSGRSEAFF,TRBV7-2,many,.,TRBJ1-1
TGTGCCAGCAGTGAAGATACCGGGACAGGGGGAGGGGAGCTGTTTTTT,CASSEDTGTGGGELFF,TRBV25-1,many,TRBD1,TRBJ2-2
TGCAGCGTTCTCTGGACCTACGAGCAGTACTTC,CSVLWTYEQYF,TRBV29-1,many,.,TRBJ2-7
TGTGCCAGCAGCTTAGATCTTGGCGGGACAGGGACCTACGAGCAGTACTTC,CASSLDLGGTGTYEQYF,TRBV11-2,.,TRBD1,TRBJ2-7
TGCAGTGCTACGAAAGGGACAGGGGGCTCCTACGAGCAGTACTTC,CSATKGTGGSYEQYF,TRBV20-1,few,TRBD1,TRBJ2-7
TGTGCCAGCAGCCGGACAGGGAATTCACCCCTCCACTTT,CASSRTGNSPLHF,TRBV12-3/TRBV12-4,many,TRBD1,TRBJ1-6
TGTGCCAGTAGTACCTCAGAAATTAGCAATCAGCCCCAGCATTTT,CASSTSEISNQPQHF,TRBV7-3,.,.,TRBJ1-5
TGTGCCAGGGCAATGAACACTGAAGCTTTCTTT,CARAMNTEAFF,TRBV2,.,.,TRBJ1-1
TGCGCCAGCAGGGCCACGACTCAGGGAGATCAGCCCCAGCATTTT,CASRATTQGDQPQHF,TRBV5-1,once,.,TRBJ1-5
TGTGCCAGCAGGCCGGGACAGTACGAGCAGTACTTC,CASRPGQYEQYF,TRBV6-1,few,TRBD1,TRBJ2-7
TGTGCCGGCAGTTTGGCGACAGTGGGAAACACCATATATTTT,CAGSLATVGNTIYF,TRBV7-8,.,.,TRBJ1-3
TGTGCCAGCAGCGTGCACAGGGCCAATCAGCCCCAGCATTTT,CASSVHRANQPQHF,TRBV6-5,many,.,TRBJ1-5
TGCAGTGCTGGAAATCAGGGGGCTATCTATGGCTACACCTTC,CSAGNQGAIYGYTF,TRBV20-1,.,TRBD1,TRBJ1-2
TGTGCCAGCGGGCCGGACAGGCTAGCTAACTATGGCTACACCTTC,CASGPDRLANYGYTF,TRBV12-3/TRBV12-4,.,TRBD1,TRBJ1-2
TGTGCCAGCAGCCCCCGGGGAGGAAACGAGCAGTACTTC,CASSPRGGNEQYF,TRBV7-9,many,.,TRBJ2-7
TGTGCCACCAGTGATGACGGGACTAGCGGGAGGGTGAAAGAGACCCAGTACTTC,CATSDDGTSGRVKETQYF,TRBV15,.,TRBD2,TRBJ2-5
TGTGCCAGCAGCTTAAACCTCGGACAGGGGATAGGGGAGCAGTACTTC,CASSLNLGQGIGEQYF,TRBV7-6,many,TRBD1,TRBJ2-7
TGTGCCAGCAGACAACTAGGGGTCGACTATGGCTACACCTTC,CASRQLGVDYGYTF,TRBV13,many,.,TRBJ1-2
TGTGCCAGCAGCTCACCCCAGGGTGTAGCCGGGGAGCTGTTTTTT,CASSSPQGVAGELFF,TRBV9,.,.,TRBJ2-2
TGTGCCAGCAGCGTAGCAACAGAGGCGAGCACTGAAGCTTTCTTT,CASSVATEASTEAFF,TRBV7-2,.,.,TRBJ1-1
TGTGCCAGCAGCTTATCAGGGAGCTCCTATAATTCACCCCTCCACTTT,CASSLSGSSYNSPLHF,TRBV7-8,few,.,TRBJ1-6
TGTGCCAGCAGCCACACAGGGGGCCTCTATGGCTACACCTTC,CASSHTGGLYGYTF,TRBV14,few,TRBD1,TRBJ1-2
TGTGCCAGCAGTTCCCCTTGGGGCTCCTACGAGCAGTACTTC,CASSSPWGSYEQYF,TRBV12-3/TRBV12-4,.,.,TRBJ2-7
TGTGCCAGCAGTGAATATGCCGGGACAGGTAACTCCTACGAGCAGTACTTC,CASSEYAGTGNSYEQYF,TRBV25-1,many,TRBD1,TRBJ2-7
TGTGCCATCAGTGAGGCAACGGAGAAAGTATCCCAGTACTTC,CAISEATEKVSQYF,TRBV6-6,.,.,TRBJ2-5
TGTGCCAGTAGTACCTCGAACACCGGGGAGCTGTTTTTT,CASSTSNTGELFF,TRBV19,few,.,TRBJ2-2
TGCAGCGTTGAACTTGACAAACCCTACGAGCAGTACTTC,CSVELDKPYEQYF,TRBV29-1,.,.,TRBJ2-7
TGTGCCAGCAGCTTAGAGGGCCGGTGGCGGGGGCCTTCCTACGAGCAGTACTTC,CASSLEGRWRGPSYEQYF,TRBV7-2,.,.,TRBJ2-7
TGTGCTAGTGGTTCCGGACAATTGCCCCAGCATTTT,CASGSGQLPQHF,TRBV12-5,.,.,TRBJ1-5
TGTGCCAGCAGTAAACAGGGGAGCGGCTATGGCTACACCTTC,CASSKQGSGYGYTF,TRBV2,.,TRBD1,TRBJ1-2
TGTGCCAGCAGCCCCTCACCCGTCGACATAACCTACGCTTATGGCTACACCTTC,CASSPSPVDITYAYGYTF,TRBV7-3,.,.,TRBJ1-2
TGTGCCAGCAGCTCGACTAGCGAGGCCTACGAGCAGTACTTC,CASSSTSEAYEQYF,TRBV7-9,.,TRBD2,TRBJ2-7
TGTGCCAGCAGCTTGGATTTCCCGGGACAGGGGGATGAAGCTTTCTTT,CASSLDFPGQGDEAFF,TRBV2,.,TRBD1,TRBJ1-1
TGTGCCAGCAGTGATCGTTCGAAACTGTTTTTT,CASSDRSKLFF,TRBV2,many,.,TRBJ1-4
TGTGCCAGCAATTGGGAAGGGAACACTGAAGCTTTCTTT,CASNWEGNTEAFF,TRBV12-3/TRBV12-4,few,.,TRBJ1-1
TGTGCCAGCAGCATGTATACCGGGGGGACCTACGAGCAGTACTTC,CASSMYTGGTYEQYF,TRBV7-6,many,TRBD2,TRBJ2-7
TGTGCCTGGAGGACAGGGACTGGAAACACCATATATTTT,CAWRTGTGNTIYF,TRBV2,.,TRBD1,TRBJ1-3
TGCAGTGCAGGGACTAGCGAGTACGAGCAGTACTTC,CSAGTSEYEQYF,TRBV20-1,many,TRBD2,TRBJ2-7
TGTGCCAGTAGTATCCCCCTAGCGGGAGCCGGCGAGCAGTACTTC,CASSIPLAGAGEQYF,TRBV19,few,TRBD2,TRBJ2-7
TGTGCCAGCGCCCTCATGGGTGCAACTAATGAAAAACTGTTTTTT,CASALMGATNEKLFF,TRBV7-2,few,.,TRBJ1-4
TGTGCCACCAGTGACCAGACAGGGAGTGATCCCGTGGAGCTGTTTTTT,CATSDQTGSDPVELFF,TRBV24-1,.,TRBD1,TRBJ2-2
TGTGCCATCAGCGCAGGGACAGGGGTTCGACCCCTCCACTTT,CAISAGTGVRPLHF,TRBV10-3,.,TRBD1,TRBJ1-6
TGTGCCAGCAGCGTAGGCAGGGTACATAATGAAAAACTGTTTTTT,CASSVGRVHNEKLFF,TRBV9,many,.,TRBJ1-4
TGTGCCAGCAGCTCAGGGGGTGGGGACGAGCAGTACTTC,CASSSGGGDEQYF,TRBV7-6,many,TRBD1,TRBJ2-7
TGTGCCAGCAGTAAAGGGGGGAGGTTGGATGAGCAGTTCTTC,CASSKGGRLDEQFF,TRBV10-3,.,.,TRBJ2-1
TGTGCCAGTAGTATTGGCGGGGGTGGCTACACCTTC,CASSIGGGGYTF,TRBV19,few,.,TRBJ1-2
TGTGCCAGCAGCTTGGCCGTCTCGGGGCGAGGCGGGGAGCTGTTTTTT,CASSLAVSGRGGELFF,TRBV7-9,.,.,TRBJ2-2
TGCAGCGCTGGGGACACACAAGAGACCCAGTACTTC,CSAGDTQETQYF,TRBV29-1,.,.,TRBJ2-5
TGTGCCAGCAGCGAGAGTGGGACAGGGATGGATCAGCCCCAGCATTTT,CASSESGTGMDQPQHF,TRBV6-5,few,TRBD1,TRBJ1-5
TGTGCCAGCACCGCCGGGACAGGTGAAAAACTGTTTTTT,CASTAGTGEKLFF,TRBV7-9,once,TRBD1,TRBJ1-4
TGTGCCAGTAAGAGGTTGCGGGGGAACACAGATACGCAGTATTTT,CASKRLRGNTDTQYF,TRBV5-3,.,TRBD2,TRBJ2-3
TGTGCCAGCAGCTTGACGTCGGGGGGCTACACCTTC,CASSLTSGGYTF,TRBV5-6,few,.,TRBJ1-2
TGTGCCAGCAGCCAACAGGGGACGAATTCACCCCTCCACTTT,CASSQQGTNSPLHF,TRBV16,few,.,TRBJ1-6
TGTGCCAGCAGCGCACGAGGGGCCGGGGAGCTGTTTTTT,CASSARGAGELFF,TRBV7-9,many,.,TRBJ2-2
TGTGCCATCAGTGCTCCCGGACCCACTAAGGCCACTGAAGCTTTCTTT,CAISAPGPTKATEAFF,TRBV10-3,many,.,TRBJ1-1
TGTGCCACCAGTGATTTAAAGGGACAGGGACAGCCCCAGCATTTT,CATSDLKGQGQPQHF,TRBV24-1,many,TRBD1,TRBJ1-5
TGCAGTGCTAGAGCGGAACCACTGAACGCAAATGAAAAACTGTTTTTT,CSARAEPLNANEKLFF,TRBV20-1,few,.,TRBJ1-4